The 4 T cell receptor beta chains presented below share a single source sample, sequenced in a study. TCRdb passed the RT-PCR reads through MiXCR, listing each CDR3 protein once. The table records about 700,000 distinct CDR3 sequences, around 14% of them present only once. Source material: memory CD4+ T cells from blood. These receptors were taken from a female donor in good health, serving as a healthy control.

This clonotype was observed a few times. CDR3 DNA sequence: TGTGCCAGCAGCCAAGATGTTGGTTTATATCAGGTATCACCCCTCCACTTT. Protein: CASSQDVGLYQVSPLHF. The chain has TRBV4-2 and TRBJ1-6; D remains unclear. V lost 0 bases, J lost 10 bases, and 19 bases lay in between. This CDR3 has 17 amino acids. Per germline, CDR1 LGHNA and CDR2 YNFKEQ.

V usage is TRBV12-3 or TRBV12-4 and J usage is TRBJ1-2; the match to TRBD1 covers 8 bases. Unmatched junction bases numbered 17, after V lost 4 bases and J lost 4 bases. The CDR3 extends over 18 amino acids. In DNA, the CDR3 is TGTGCCAGCAGTTCAACCCCGACAGGGGCACCTATCTCCTATGGCTACACCTTC. As protein: CASSSTPTGAPISYGYTF.

The rearrangement joins TRBV28 to TRBJ1-1; D is unresolved. This CDR3 spans 17 amino acids. Germline CDR1 reads MDHEN; CDR2 reads SYDVKM. Trimming took off 0 bases at V and 4 bases at J, with 18 bases between the two ends. This CDR3 is CASSLWGMRASSTEAFF. The CDR3 DNA reads TGTGCCAGCAGTTTATGGGGAATGAGGGCGTCGAGCACTGAAGCTTTCTTT.

The J gene is TRBJ1-5, the V gene TRBV20-1; TRBD1 is a possible D gene (6 bases). V gave up 2 bases and J gave up 8 bases, with 25 bases separating them. Germline CDR1 reads DFQATT; CDR2 reads SNEGSKA (reference sequence). This CDR3 has 17 amino acids. Written as DNA, the CDR3 is TGCAGTGCTAGACCCTCGGAGCGGGGGGCGGATATAGAGCCCCAGCATTTT. Protein: CSARPSERGADIEPQHF.